These 5 T cell receptor beta chains share one sample of origin, sequenced in a study of T cell repertoires in cytomegalovirus infection. The antigens these receptors bind are not known. MiXCR, run by TCRdb on the reads, gives a single entry per CDR3 protein. The table lists a few hundred thousand distinct CDR3 sequences, 40% to 50% of them singletons. This specimen was cultured PBMCs, taken from culture after CMV antigen stimulation. These receptors were collected from a human donor in good health (CMV status not recorded). Some clones in this sample may be carry-over from other donors' samples.

The chain carries TRBV7-2 and TRBJ2-1; TRBD2 matches 7 bases. Trimming cost V 4 bases and J 7 bases; bases outside gene matches: 10. The CDR3 consists of 15 residues. Germline V gene data show CDR1 as SGHTA and CDR2 as FQGNSA. CDR3 in amino acids: CASSSRLAVGNEQFF. CDR3 DNA sequence: TGTGCCAGCAGCTCCCGACTAGCAGTAGGGAATGAGCAGTTCTTC.

The chain carries TRBV6-4 and TRBJ2-2; 12 nucleotides line up with TRBD2. The CDR3 length is 16 residues. V lost 7 bases, J lost 0 bases, and 3 bases stayed unmatched. Germline values: CDR1 MRHNA, CDR2 SNTAGT. The CDR3 DNA reads as TGTGCCAGCAATCGGACTAGCGGGACGAACACCGGGGAGCTGTTTTTT. Protein: CASNRTSGTNTGELFF.

The rearrangement joins TRBV6-2 or TRBV6-3 to TRBJ2-7, with D possibly TRBD1 on 5 matching bases. Germline CDR1 and CDR2: MNHEY and SVGEGT. The CDR3 consists of 15 residues. Trimming stripped 5 bases from V and 4 bases from J, with 18 bases between. CDR3 sequence: CASSELGGQGYEQYF. For the CDR3, the DNA is TGTGCCAGCAGTGAATTAGGCGGCCAGGGTTACGAGCAGTACTTC.

The rearrangement uses TRBV7-6 and TRBJ2-3, with D tentatively TRBD2 (6 bases). This CDR3 has 16 amino acids. Trimming stripped 5 bases from V and 3 bases from J, with 18 bases between. The germline gives CDR1 SGHVS, CDR2 FNYEAQ. CDR3 nucleotide sequence: TGTGCCAGCAGCGCTGGATGGCGGGGAGAGACAGATACGCAGTATTTT. Its translation is CASSAGWRGETDTQYF.

The chain employs TRBV7-8 and TRBJ2-7; 9 nucleotides line up with TRBD2. Trimming took 7 bases from V and 2 from J; bases not matched to a gene: 6. The CDR3 length is 14 residues. Germline V CDR1 and CDR2: SGHVS, FQNEAQ. In DNA, the CDR3 is TGTGCCAGCACTGGAGCGGGAGGTCCCTACGAGCAGTACTTC. Its protein is CASTGAGGPYEQYF.